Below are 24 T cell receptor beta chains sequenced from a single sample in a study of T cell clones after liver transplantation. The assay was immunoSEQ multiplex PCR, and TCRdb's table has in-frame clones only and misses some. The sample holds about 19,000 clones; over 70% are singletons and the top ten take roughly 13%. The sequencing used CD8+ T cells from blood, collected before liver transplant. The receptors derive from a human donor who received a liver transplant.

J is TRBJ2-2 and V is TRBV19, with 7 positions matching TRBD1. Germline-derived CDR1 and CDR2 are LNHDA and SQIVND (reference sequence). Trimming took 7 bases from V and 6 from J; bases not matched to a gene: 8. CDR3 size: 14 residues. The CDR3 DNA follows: TGTGCCAGTACCCGGGACAGCGGATCCGGGGAGCTGTTTTTT. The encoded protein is CASTRDSGSGELFF. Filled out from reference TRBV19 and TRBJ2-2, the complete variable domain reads DGGITQSPKYLFRKEGQNVTLSCEQNLNHDAMYWYRQDPGQGLRLIYYSQIVNDFQKGDIAEGYSVSREKKESFPLTVTSAQKNPTAFYLCASTRDSGSGELFFGEGSRLTVL.

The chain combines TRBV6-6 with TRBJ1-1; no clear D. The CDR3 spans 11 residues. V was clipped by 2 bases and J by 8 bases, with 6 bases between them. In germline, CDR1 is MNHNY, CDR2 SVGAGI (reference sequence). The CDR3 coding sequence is TGTGCCAGCAGTTACACCCAAGAAGCTTTCTTT. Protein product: CASSYTQEAFF.

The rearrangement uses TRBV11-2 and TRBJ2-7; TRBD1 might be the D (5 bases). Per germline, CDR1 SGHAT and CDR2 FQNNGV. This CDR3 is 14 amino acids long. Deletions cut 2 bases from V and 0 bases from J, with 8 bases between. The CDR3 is CASSLIDSSYEQYF. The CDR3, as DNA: TGTGCCAGCAGCTTAATAGACAGCTCCTACGAGCAGTACTTC.

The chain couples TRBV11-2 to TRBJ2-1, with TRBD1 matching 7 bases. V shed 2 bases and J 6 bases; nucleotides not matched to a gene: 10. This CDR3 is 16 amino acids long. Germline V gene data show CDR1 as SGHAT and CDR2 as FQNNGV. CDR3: CASSLPSGQILNEQFF. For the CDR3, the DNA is TGTGCCAGCAGCTTACCCTCGGGACAGATCCTCAATGAGCAGTTCTTC.

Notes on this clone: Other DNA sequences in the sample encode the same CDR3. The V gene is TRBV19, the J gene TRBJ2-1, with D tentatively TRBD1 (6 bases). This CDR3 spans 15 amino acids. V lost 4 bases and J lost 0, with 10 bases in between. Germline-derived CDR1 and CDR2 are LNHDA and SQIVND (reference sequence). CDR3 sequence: CASSTLGGSYNEQFF. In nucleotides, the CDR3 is TGTGCCAGTAGTACCCTAGGGGGCTCCTACAATGAGCAGTTCTTC.

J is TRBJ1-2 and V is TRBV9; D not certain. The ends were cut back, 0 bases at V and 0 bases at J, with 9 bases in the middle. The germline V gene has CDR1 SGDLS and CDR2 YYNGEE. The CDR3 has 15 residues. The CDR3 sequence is CASSVGQGANYGYTF. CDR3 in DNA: TGTGCCAGCAGCGTAGGACAAGGTGCTAACTATGGCTACACCTTC.

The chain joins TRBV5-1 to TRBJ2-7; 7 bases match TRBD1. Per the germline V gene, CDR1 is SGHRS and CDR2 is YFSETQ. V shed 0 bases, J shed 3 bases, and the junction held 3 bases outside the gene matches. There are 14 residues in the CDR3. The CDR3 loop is CASSLERQGYEQYF. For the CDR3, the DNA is TGCGCCAGCAGCTTGGAGCGACAGGGCTACGAGCAGTACTTC.

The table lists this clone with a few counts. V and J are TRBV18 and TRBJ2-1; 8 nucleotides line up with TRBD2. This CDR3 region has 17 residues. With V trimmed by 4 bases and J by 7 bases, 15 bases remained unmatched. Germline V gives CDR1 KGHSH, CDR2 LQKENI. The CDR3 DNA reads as TGTGCCAGCTCACGACTAGCGCAAACATCTTCGGGGAATGAGCAGTTCTTC. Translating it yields CASSRLAQTSSGNEQFF.

The CDR3 loop reads CASSLAMRNEQFF. CDR3 in DNA: TGTGCCAGCAGCTTGGCGATGCGGAATGAGCAGTTCTTC. J is TRBJ2-1 and V is TRBV5-6; D gene unclear. The germline V gene encodes CDR1 SGHDT and CDR2 YYEEEE. Trimming took 0 bases from V and 7 from J, leaving 8 bases between them. The CDR3 extends over 13 amino acids. Combining the CDR3 with reference TRBV5-6 and TRBJ2-1 gives the whole variable domain DAGVTQSPTHLIKTRGQQVTLRCSPKSGHDTVSWYQQALGQGPQFIFQYYEEEERQRGNFPDRFSGHQFPNYSSELNVNALLLGDSALYLCASSLAMRNEQFFGPGTRLTVL.

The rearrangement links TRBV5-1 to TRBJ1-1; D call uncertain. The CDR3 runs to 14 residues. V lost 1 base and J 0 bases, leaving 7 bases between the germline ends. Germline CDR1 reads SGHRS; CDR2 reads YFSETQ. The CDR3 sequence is CASSLSAMNTEAFF. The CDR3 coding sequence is TGCGCCAGCAGCTTGTCGGCGATGAACACTGAAGCTTTCTTT. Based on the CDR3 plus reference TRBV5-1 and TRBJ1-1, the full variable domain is KAGVTQTPRYLIKTRGQQVTLSCSPISGHRSVSWYQQTPGQGLQFLFEYFSETQRNKGNFPGRFSGRQFSNSRSEMNVSTLELGDSALYLCASSLSAMNTEAFFGQGTRLTVV.

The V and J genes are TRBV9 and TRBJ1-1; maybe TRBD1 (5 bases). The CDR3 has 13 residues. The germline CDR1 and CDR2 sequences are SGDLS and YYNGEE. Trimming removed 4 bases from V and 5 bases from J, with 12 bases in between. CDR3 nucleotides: TGTGCCAGCAGCTCGGGGGGAGGGACTGAAGCTTTCTTT. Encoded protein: CASSSGGGTEAFF.

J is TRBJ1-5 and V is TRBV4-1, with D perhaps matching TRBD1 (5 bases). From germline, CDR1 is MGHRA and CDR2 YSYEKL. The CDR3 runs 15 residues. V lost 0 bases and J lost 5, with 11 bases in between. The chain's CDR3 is CASSQDSRDYQPQHF. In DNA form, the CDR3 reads TGCGCCAGCAGCCAAGATAGCCGGGACTATCAGCCCCAGCATTTT.

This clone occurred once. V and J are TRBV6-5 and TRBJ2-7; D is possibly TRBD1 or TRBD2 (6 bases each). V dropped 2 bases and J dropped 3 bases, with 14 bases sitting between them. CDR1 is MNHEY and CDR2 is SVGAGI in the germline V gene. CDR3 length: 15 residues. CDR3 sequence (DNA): TGTGCCAGCAGTTACGCTAGGGGGGCGGGCTACGAGCAGTACTTC. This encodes CASSYARGAGYEQYF.

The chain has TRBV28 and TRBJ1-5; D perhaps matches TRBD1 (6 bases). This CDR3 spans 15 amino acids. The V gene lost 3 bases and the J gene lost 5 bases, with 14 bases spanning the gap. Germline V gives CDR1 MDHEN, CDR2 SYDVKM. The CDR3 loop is CASSLGLTGYQPQHF. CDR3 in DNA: TGTGCCAGCAGTTTGGGACTTACAGGGTATCAGCCCCAGCATTTT.

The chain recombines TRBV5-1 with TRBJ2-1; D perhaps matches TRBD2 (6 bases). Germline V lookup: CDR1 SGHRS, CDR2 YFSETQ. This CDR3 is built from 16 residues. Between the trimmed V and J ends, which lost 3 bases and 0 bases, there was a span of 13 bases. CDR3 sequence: CASSWSRDSSYNEQFF. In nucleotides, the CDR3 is TGCGCCAGCAGCTGGTCCCGGGACTCCTCCTACAATGAGCAGTTCTTC.

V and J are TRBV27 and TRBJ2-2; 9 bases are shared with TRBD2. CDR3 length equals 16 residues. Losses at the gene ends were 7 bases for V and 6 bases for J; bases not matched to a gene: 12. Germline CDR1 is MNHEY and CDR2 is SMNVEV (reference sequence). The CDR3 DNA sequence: TGTGCCAGCACCCTCATCGGTAGCGGGAGCGCCGGGGAGCTGTTTTTT. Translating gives CASTLIGSGSAGELFF.

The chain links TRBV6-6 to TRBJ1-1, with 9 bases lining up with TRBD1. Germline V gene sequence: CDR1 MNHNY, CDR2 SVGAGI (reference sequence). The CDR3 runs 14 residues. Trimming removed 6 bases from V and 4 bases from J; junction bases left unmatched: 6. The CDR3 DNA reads TGTGCCAGCAGGGAGACAGGGGGTATCACTGAAGCTTTCTTT. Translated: CASRETGGITEAFF.

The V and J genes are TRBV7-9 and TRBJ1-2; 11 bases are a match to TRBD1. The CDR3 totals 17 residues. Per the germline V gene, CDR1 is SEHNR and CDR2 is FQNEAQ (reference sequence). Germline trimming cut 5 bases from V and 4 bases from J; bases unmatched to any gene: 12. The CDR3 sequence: CASSGKKSGQGVYGYTF. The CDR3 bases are TGTGCCAGCAGCGGAAAGAAATCGGGACAGGGGGTCTATGGCTACACCTTC.

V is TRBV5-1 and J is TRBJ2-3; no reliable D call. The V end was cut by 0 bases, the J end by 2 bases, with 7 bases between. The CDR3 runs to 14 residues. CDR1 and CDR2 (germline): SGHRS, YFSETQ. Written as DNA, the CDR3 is TGCGCCAGCAGCTTGGGTAGGGACACAGATACGCAGTATTTT. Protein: CASSLGRDTDTQYF.

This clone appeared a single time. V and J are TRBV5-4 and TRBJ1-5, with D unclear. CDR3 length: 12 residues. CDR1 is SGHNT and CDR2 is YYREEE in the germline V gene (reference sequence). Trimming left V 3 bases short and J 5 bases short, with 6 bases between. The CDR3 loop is CASSSPDQPQHF. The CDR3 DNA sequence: TGTGCCAGCAGCTCGCCTGATCAGCCCCAGCATTTT.

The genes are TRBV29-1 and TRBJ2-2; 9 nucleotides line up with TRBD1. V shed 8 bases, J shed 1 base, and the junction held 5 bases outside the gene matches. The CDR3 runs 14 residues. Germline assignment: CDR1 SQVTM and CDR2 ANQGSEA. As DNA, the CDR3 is TGCAGCTCGAGGGGACAGGGGAACACCGGGGAGCTGTTTTTT. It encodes CSSRGQGNTGELFF.

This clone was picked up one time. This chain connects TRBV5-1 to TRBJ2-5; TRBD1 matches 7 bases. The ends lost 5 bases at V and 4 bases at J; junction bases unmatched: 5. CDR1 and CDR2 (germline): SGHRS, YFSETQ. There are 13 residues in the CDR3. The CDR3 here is CASRQGLGETQYF. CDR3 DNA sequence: TGCGCCAGCAGACAGGGGCTGGGAGAGACCCAGTACTTC. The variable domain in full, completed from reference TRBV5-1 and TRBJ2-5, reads KAGVTQTPRYLIKTRGQQVTLSCSPISGHRSVSWYQQTPGQGLQFLFEYFSETQRNKGNFPGRFSGRQFSNSRSEMNVSTLELGDSALYLCASRQGLGETQYFGPGTRLLVL.

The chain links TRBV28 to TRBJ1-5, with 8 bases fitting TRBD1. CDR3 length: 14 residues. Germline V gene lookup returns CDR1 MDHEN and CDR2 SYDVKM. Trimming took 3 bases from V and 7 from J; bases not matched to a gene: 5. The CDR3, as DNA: TGTGCCAGCAGTTTGCGGACAGGGCGACAGCCCCAGCATTTT. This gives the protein CASSLRTGRQPQHF.

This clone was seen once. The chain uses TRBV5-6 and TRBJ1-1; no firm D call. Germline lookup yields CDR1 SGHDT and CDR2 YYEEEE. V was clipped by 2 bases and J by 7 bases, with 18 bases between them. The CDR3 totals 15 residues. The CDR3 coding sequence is TGTGCCAGCAGCTTAGGAGTGGCTTCGTTGGTTGAAGCTTTCTTT. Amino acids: CASSLGVASLVEAFF.